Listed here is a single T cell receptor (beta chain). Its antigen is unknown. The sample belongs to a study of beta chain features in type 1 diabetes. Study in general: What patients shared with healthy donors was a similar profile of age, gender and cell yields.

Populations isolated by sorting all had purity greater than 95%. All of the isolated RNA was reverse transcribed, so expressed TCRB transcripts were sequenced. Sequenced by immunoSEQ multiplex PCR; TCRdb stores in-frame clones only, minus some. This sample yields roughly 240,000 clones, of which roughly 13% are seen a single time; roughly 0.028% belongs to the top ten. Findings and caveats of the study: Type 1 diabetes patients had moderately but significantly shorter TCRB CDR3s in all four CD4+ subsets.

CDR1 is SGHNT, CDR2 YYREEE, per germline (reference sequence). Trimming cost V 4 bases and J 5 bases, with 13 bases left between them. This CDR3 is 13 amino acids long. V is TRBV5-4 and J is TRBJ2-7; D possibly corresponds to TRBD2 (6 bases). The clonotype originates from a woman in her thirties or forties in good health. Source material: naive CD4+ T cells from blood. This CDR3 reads CASSRGEAHEQYF. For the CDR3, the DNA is TGTGCCAGCAGCCGCGGGGAGGCCCACGAGCAGTACTTC.